Only one count was recorded for the clone carrying this TCR beta chain. In the original analysis: Using reference gene primer amplification, nucleated cell counts were estimated. Libraries were prepared by immunoSEQ multiplex PCR; TCRdb keeps only in-frame clonotypes and omits some of them. The V and J calls and the clone size are those of that table, but D and trimming were determined from the DNA. The sample records about 80,000 clones, roughly 88% being singletons. The sample belongs to a study of blood T cell repertoires in COVID-19. Turning to the study itself: Samples representing acute and convalescent COVID-19 were sourced from the United States, Italy and Spain.

Trimming removed 3 bases at V and 0 bases at J, with 11 bases between. Germline V gives CDR1 SGHTA, CDR2 FQGNSA. The CDR3 length is 15 residues. This clonotype originated in a woman older than 75 with acute or convalescent COVID-19. The gene calls are TRBV7-2 and TRBJ1-2; D possibly corresponds to TRBD1 (6 bases). Sequences were obtained from peripheral blood. The CDR3 region is CASSFPNRANYGYTF. DNA of the CDR3: TGTGCCAGCAGCTTCCCGAACAGGGCTAACTATGGCTACACCTTC. The variable domain in full, with the rest retrieved from reference TRBV7-2 and TRBJ1-2, is GAGVSQSPSNKVTEKGKDVELRCDPISGHTALYWYRQSLGQGLEFLIYFQGNSAPDKSGLPSDRFSAERTGGSVSTLTIQRTQQEDSAVYLCASSFPNRANYGYTFGSGTRLTVV.